This record looks at one T cell receptor (beta chain) sequence and its context. No antigen is known for it. This specimen belongs to a study of T cells expressing NK-cell markers. Study information: Within the sequenced cohort of eight donors, seven exhibited HCMV seropositivity and one was seronegative.

5'RACE template switching built TCR beta cDNA with unique molecular identifiers. TCRdb re-called the 5' RACE reads; one entry per CDR3 protein, DNA not given. This specimen shows 150,000 or so distinct CDR3 sequences; the ten leading clones hold around a third. Study-wide results and limits: In a handful of donors, dominant clonotypes made up about 25-65% of CD3+CD56-NKG2C+ cells. The share of CD8+ T cells held by dominant NKG2C+ clonotypes was about 1.0-8% in several donors.

What was sequenced was blood T cells: a sorted CD56 or NKG2C T cell subset, CD4+ or CD8+ T cells, or bulk PBMC T cells (not recorded which). The TCR originated in a woman in her forties or fifties in good health.

CDR3 in amino acids: CASSLIGSQETQYF. The chain employs TRBV7-6 and TRBJ2-5. This CDR3 region has 14 residues. Germline CDR1 reads SGHVS; CDR2 reads FNYEAQ.